The clone carrying this T cell receptor beta chain was observed a handful of times. Its specificity is not known. Quantitative 5'-RACE with molecular barcodes generated TCR beta libraries. TCRdb re-derived calls from the 5' RACE reads in MiXCR, one entry per CDR3 protein. The repertoire holds 250,000 to 350,000 distinct CDR3 sequences, with roughly 20% as singletons. The data stem from a study of CD8 T cells in ankylosing spondylitis. Study-wide points: Disease-associated clones were CD8+ and fairly uncommon in peripheral blood. Reported data indicate significant enrichment of disease-linked clones within matched ankylosing spondylitis synovial fluid. What seemed typical of ankylosing spondylitis blood was a TCR beta motif built from several highly homologous variants.

This CDR3 comprises 14 residues. V was pared by 0 bases and J by 4 bases, with 8 bases between. Germline V gene sequence: CDR1 LNHNV, CDR2 YYDKDF (reference sequence). The chain joins TRBV15 to TRBJ2-3; D is perhaps TRBD1 (6 bases). Sequenced input: blood, either unsorted or a sorted T cell fraction (not recorded which). This clonotype was obtained from a female donor with ankylosing spondylitis or in good health (not recorded which). In DNA, the CDR3 is TGTGCCACCAGCAGAGAACAGGGTCCAGATACGCAGTATTTT. This sequence encodes CATSREQGPDTQYF.